This T cell receptor (beta chain) derives from a study of Graves' ophthalmopathy and Graves' hyperthyroidism. The overall study: Peripheral blood was gathered at the point of initial diagnosis, before any treatment started.

Germline trimming cut 4 bases from V and 7 bases from J; bases unmatched to any gene: 7. From germline, CDR1 is KGHDR and CDR2 SFDVKD. The CDR3 extends over 16 amino acids. The sequenced template was RNA, covering the TCR beta CDR3 region. In the first round, RT-PCR was carried out with HTBI primers, and a multiplex PCR formed the second round. TCRdb reanalysed the multiplex PCR reads using MiXCR and keeps one entry per CDR3 protein. The data hold 350,000 to 450,000 distinct CDR3 sequences, with under 25% observed a single time. PBMCs were isolated from a roughly 10 ml sample of fresh peripheral blood.

The J gene is TRBJ1-5, the V gene TRBV24-1, with 12 bases that match TRBD1. This clonotype was sampled from a woman younger than 35 with stable Graves' hyperthyroidism. Sequenced input: peripheral blood. CDR3 amino acids: CATSESGQGAGQPQHF. In DNA, the CDR3 is TGTGCCACCAGTGAATCGGGACAGGGGGCGGGACAGCCCCAGCATTTT.